The clone carrying this T cell receptor (beta chain) has a count of ten or more. Its antigen is as yet unknown. Thyroid surgery was performed in patients who had received no treatment beforehand. These data belong to a study of metastatic and nonmetastatic thyroid tumors. Study background: Across peripheral blood and tumor or nodule tissue samples taken from malignant and benign thyroid patients, the repertoires were compared with one another. Study results and caveats: Reportedly, malignant thyroid tumors had significantly higher TCR beta diversity than benign nodules, in blood and tumor.

CDR1 is SGHRS, CDR2 YFSETQ, per germline. The ends were cut back, 5 bases at V and 3 bases at J, with 12 bases in the middle. The CDR3 spans 14 residues. In the authors' workflow: Clinicopathological groups supplied CDR3 differences that were used to build a distant-metastasis classifier for papillary thyroid cancer. TCRdb reanalyzed the PCR reads via MiXCR. V and J calls and clone size were set by TCRdb, not the authors. The sample carries 31,000 or so clones, approximately 17% recorded once. Material: blood. This clonotype originated in a female donor with papillary thyroid cancer or a benign thyroid nodule (not recorded which). Some clones in this sample may be carry-over from other donors' samples. The chain joins TRBV5-1 to TRBJ2-1; D gene uncertain. The CDR3 DNA sequence: TGCGCCAGCAGGTCGAACGCCGGCTACAATGAGCAGTTCTTC. Its protein is CASRSNAGYNEQFF.